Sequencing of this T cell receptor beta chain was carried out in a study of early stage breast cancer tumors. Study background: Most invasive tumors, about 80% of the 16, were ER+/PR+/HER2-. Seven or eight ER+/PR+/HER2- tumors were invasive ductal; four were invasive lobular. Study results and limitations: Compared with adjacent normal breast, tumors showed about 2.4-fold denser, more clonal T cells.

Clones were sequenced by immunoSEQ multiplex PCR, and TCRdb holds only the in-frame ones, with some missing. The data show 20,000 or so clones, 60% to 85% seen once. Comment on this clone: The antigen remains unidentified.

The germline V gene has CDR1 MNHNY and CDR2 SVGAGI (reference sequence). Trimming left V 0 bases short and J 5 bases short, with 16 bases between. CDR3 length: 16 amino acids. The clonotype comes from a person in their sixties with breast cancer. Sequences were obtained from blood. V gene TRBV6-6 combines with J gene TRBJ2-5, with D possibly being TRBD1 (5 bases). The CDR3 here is CASSYSPSARAETQYF. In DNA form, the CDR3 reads TGTGCCAGCAGTTACTCCCCCTCTGCCAGGGCGGAGACCCAGTACTTC.